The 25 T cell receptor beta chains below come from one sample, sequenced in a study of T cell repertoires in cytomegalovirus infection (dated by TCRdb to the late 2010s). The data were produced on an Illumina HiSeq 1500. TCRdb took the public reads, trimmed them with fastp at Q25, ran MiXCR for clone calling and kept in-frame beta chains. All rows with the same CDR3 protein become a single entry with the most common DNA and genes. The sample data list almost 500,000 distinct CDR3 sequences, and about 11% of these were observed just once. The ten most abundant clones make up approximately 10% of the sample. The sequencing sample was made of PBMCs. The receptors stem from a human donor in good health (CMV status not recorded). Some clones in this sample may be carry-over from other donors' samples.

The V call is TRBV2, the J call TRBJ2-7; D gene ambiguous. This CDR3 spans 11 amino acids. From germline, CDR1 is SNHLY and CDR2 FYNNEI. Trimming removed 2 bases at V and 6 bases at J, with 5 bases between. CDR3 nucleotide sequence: TGTGCCAGCAGTGAATCGGTCGAGCAGTACTTC. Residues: CASSESVEQYF.

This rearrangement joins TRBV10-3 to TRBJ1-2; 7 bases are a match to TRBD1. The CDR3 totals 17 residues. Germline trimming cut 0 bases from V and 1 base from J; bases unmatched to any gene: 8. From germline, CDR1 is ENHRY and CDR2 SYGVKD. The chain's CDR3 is CAISESGRRQGNYGYTF. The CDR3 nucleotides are TGTGCCATCAGTGAGTCCGGACGGAGACAGGGTAACTATGGCTACACCTTC.

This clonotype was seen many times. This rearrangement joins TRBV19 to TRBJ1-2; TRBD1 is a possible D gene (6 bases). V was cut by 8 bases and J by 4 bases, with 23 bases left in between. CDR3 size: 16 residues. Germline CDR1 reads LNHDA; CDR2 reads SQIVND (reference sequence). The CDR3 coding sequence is TGTGCCAGTCTGGGGGGCCCCCCCCGAAACGCCTATGGCTACACCTTC. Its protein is CASLGGPPRNAYGYTF.

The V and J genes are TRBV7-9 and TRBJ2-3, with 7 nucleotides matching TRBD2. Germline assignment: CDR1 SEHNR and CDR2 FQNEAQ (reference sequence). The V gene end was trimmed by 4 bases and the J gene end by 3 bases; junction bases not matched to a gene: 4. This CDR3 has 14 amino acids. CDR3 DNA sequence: TGTGCCAGCAGCTCAGCGGGATTAACAGATACGCAGTATTTT. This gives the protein CASSSAGLTDTQYF. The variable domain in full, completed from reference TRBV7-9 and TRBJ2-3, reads DTGVSQNPRHKITKRGQNVTFRCDPISEHNRLYWYRQTLGQGPEFLTYFQNEAQLEKSRLLSDRFSAERPKGSFSTLEIQRTEQGDSAMYLCASSSAGLTDTQYFGPGTRLTVL.

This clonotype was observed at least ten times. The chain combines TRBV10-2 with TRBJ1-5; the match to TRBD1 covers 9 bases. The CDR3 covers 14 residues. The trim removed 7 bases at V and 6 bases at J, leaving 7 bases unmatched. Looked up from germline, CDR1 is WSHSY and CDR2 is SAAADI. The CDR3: CASKGTGYGQPQHF. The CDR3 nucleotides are TGCGCCAGCAAGGGGACAGGGTATGGTCAGCCCCAGCATTTT.

The CDR3 loop is CASSYPSGAGELFF. The CDR3 DNA follows: TGCGCCAGCAGCTACCCTAGCGGGGCCGGGGAGCTGTTTTTT. The chain carries TRBV5-1 and TRBJ2-2, with 9 bases that match TRBD2. Losses at the gene ends were 3 bases for V and 6 bases for J; bases not matched to a gene: 3. CDR3 length: 14 amino acids. Germline CDR1 is SGHRS and CDR2 is YFSETQ.

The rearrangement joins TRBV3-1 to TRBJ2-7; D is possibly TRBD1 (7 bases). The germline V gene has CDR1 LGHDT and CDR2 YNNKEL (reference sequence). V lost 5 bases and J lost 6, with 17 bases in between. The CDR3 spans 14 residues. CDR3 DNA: TGTGCCAGCAGCGCCAGGGGGACTTCTCCCGAGCAGTACTTC. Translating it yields CASSARGTSPEQYF.

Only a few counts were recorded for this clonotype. The CDR3 nucleotides read TGCAGTGCTAGACTAAACGAGGTTGCCGGGGAGCTGTTTTTT. Translating gives CSARLNEVAGELFF. The rearrangement uses TRBV20-1 and TRBJ2-2; D gene uncertain. There are 14 residues in the CDR3. Germline V gives CDR1 DFQATT, CDR2 SNEGSKA (reference sequence). V dropped 2 bases and J dropped 6 bases, with 13 bases sitting between them.

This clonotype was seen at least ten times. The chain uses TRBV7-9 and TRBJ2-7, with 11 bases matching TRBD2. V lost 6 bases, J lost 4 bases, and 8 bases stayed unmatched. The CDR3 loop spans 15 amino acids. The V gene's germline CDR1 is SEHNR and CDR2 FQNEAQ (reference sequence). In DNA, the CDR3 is TGTGCCAGCAGTCCTAGACTAGCGGGATTATACGAGCAGTACTTC. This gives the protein CASSPRLAGLYEQYF.

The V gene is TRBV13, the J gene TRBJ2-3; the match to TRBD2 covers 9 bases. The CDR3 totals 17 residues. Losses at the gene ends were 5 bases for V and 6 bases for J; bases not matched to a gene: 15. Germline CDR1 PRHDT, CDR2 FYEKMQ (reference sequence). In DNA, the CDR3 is TGTGCCAGCAGCCCGACCACCGACCCTAGCGGGATGGATACGCAGTATTTT. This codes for CASSPTTDPSGMDTQYF.

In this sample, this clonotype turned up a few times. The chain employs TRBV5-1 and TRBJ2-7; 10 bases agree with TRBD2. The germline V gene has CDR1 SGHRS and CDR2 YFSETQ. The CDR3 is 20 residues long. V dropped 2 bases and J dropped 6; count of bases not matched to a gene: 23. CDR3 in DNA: TGCGCCAGCAGCTTTAGAGGGGAAAGGGGGCTAGCGGGAGCCGTCGGCGAGCAGTACTTC. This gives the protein CASSFRGERGLAGAVGEQYF.

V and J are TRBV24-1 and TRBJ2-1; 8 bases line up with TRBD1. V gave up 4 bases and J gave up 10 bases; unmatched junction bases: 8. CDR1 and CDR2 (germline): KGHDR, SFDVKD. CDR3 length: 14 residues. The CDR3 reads CATSDNQGAREQFF. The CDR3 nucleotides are TGTGCCACCAGTGACAATCAGGGGGCACGCGAGCAGTTCTTC.

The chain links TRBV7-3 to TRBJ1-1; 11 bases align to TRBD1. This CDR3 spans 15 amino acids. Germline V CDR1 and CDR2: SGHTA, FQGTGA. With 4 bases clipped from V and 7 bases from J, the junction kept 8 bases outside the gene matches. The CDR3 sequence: CASSSSGTGGVEAFF. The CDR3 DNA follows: TGTGCCAGCAGCTCATCCGGGACAGGGGGTGTTGAAGCTTTCTTT.

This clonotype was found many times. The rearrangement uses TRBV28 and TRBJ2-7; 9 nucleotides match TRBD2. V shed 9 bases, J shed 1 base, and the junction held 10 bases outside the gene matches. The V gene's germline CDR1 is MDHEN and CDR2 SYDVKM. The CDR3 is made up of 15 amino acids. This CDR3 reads CASVARLAGSYEQYF. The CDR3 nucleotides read TGTGCCAGTGTGGCCCGGCTAGCGGGGTCCTACGAGCAGTACTTC.

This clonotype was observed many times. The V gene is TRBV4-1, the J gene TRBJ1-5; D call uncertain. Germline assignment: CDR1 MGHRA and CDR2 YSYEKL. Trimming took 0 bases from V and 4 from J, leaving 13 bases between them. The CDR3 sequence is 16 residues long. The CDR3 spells CASSQEGKLTNQPQHF. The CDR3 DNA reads TGCGCCAGCAGCCAAGAAGGAAAGTTAACAAATCAGCCCCAGCATTTT.

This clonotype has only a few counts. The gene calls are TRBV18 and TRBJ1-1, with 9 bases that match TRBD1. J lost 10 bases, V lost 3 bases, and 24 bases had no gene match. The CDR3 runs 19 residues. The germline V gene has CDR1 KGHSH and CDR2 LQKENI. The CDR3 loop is CASSPLALDRGQKKEAAFF. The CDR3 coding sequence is TGTGCCAGCTCACCCCTAGCCCTGGACAGGGGACAGAAAAAAGAAGCAGCTTTCTTT. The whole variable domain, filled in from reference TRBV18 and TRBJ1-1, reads NAGVMQNPRHLVRRRGQEARLRCSPMKGHSHVYWYRQLPEEGLKFMVYLQKENIIDESGMPKERFSAEFPKEGPSILRIQQVVRGDSAAYFCASSPLALDRGQKKEAAFFGQGTRLTVV.

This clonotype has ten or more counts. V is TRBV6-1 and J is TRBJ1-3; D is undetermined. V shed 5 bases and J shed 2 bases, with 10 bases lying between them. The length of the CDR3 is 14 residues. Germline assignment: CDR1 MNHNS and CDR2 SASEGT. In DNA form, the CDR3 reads TGTGCCAGCAGTCTGGGCCTAGCTGGAAACACCATATATTTT. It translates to CASSLGLAGNTIYF.

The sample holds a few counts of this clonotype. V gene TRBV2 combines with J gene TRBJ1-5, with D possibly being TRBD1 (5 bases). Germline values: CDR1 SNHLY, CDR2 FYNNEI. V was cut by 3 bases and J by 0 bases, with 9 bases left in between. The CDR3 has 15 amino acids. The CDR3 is CASSEPGNSNQPQHF. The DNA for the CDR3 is TGTGCCAGCAGTGAGCCAGGGAATAGCAATCAGCCCCAGCATTTT.

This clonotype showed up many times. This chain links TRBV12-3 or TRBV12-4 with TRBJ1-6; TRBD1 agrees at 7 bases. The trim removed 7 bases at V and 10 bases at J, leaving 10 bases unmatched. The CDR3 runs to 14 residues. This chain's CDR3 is CASTLGGAGSPLHF. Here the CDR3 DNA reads TGTGCCAGCACCCTAGGGGGCGCGGGGTCACCCCTCCACTTT.

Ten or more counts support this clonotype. Written as DNA, the CDR3 is TGTGCCAGCAGTTCGAACAACCGCGACTATGGCTACACCTTC. Its protein product is CASSSNNRDYGYTF. This chain uses TRBV28 with TRBJ1-2, with D uncertain. The CDR3 extends over 14 amino acids. CDR1 is MDHEN, CDR2 SYDVKM, per germline. Deletions cut 4 bases from V and 3 bases from J, with 12 bases between.

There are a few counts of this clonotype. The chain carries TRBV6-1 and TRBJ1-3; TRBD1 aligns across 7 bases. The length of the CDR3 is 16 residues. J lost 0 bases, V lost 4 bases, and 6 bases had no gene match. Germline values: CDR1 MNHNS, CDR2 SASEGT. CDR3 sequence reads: CASSADRTSSGNTIYF. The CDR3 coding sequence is TGTGCCAGCAGTGCGGACAGGACGAGCTCTGGAAACACCATATATTTT.

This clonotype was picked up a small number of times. The CDR3 is CASSSLTGNQPQHF. The CDR3 region has the DNA TGTGCCAGCAGCTCATTGACGGGGAATCAGCCCCAGCATTTT. V and J are TRBV5-6 and TRBJ1-5; D unclear. Germline CDR1 is SGHDT and CDR2 is YYEEEE. V lost 3 bases and J lost 4, with 11 bases in between. The CDR3 is 14 amino acids.

The CDR3 DNA is TGTGCCAGCAGCCAAGGGACAGGGGCGTTTGAGCAGTACTTC. This translates into CASSQGTGAFEQYF. The chain carries TRBV7-9 and TRBJ2-7; 10 bases map to TRBD1. Germline V gene lookup returns CDR1 SEHNR and CDR2 FQNEAQ (reference sequence). CDR3 length: 14 residues. The V segment lost 5 bases and the J segment 7 bases; nucleotides outside the gene matches: 8.

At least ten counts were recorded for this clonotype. CDR3 loop: CASSWGLAGGNTGELFF. The CDR3 nucleotides read TGTGCCAGCAGCTGGGGGCTAGCGGGGGGGAACACCGGGGAGCTGTTTTTT. The rearrangement uses TRBV5-6 and TRBJ2-2; 11 nucleotides line up with TRBD2. This CDR3 has 17 amino acids. The germline V gene has CDR1 SGHDT and CDR2 YYEEEE. V gave up 3 bases and J gave up 1 base; unmatched junction bases: 5.

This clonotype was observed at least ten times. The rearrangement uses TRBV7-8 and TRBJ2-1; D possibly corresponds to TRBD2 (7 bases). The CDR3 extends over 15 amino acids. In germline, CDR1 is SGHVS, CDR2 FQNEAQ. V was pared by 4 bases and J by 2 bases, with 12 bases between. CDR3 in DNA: TGTGCCAGCAGCTACGGGAGGACAGCCTACAATGAGCAGTTCTTC. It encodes CASSYGRTAYNEQFF.